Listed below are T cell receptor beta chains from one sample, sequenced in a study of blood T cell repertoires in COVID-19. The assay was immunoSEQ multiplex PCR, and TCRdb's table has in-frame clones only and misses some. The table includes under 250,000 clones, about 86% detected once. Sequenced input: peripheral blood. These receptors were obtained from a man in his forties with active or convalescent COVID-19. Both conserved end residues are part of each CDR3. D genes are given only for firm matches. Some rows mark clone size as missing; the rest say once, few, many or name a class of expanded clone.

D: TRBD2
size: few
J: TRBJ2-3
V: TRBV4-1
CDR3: CASSLSGLAGSTDTQYF
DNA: TGCGCCAGCAGCCTTTCTGGACTAGCGGGATCCACAGATACGCAGTATTTT

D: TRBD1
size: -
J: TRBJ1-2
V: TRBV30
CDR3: CAWSVKGARGYTF
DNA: TGTGCCTGGAGTGTAAAGGGGGCGCGCGGCTACACCTTC

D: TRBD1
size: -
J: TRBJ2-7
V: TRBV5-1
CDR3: CASSLGTGQSEQYF
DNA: TGCGCCAGCAGCTTAGGGACAGGGCAATCCGAGCAGTACTTC

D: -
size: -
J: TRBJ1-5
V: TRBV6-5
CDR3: CASRATGNGNQPQHF
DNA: TGTGCCAGCAGGGCAACAGGGAATGGGAATCAGCCCCAGCATTTT

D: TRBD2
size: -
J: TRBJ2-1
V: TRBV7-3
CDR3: CASSLLLAASYNEQFF
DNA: TGTGCCAGCAGCTTACTACTAGCGGCATCCTACAATGAGCAGTTCTTC

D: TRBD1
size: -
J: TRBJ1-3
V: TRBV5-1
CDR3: CASSLVQGGSGNTIYF
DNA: TGCGCCAGCAGCTTGGTCCAGGGGGGCTCTGGAAACACCATATATTTT

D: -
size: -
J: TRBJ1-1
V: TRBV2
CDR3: CASSIRGINTEAFF
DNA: TGTGCCAGCAGCATCAGGGGTATTAACACTGAAGCTTTCTTT

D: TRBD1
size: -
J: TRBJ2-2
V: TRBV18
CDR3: CASSPPGQGGTGELFF
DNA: TGTGCCAGCTCACCACCGGGACAGGGTGGCACCGGGGAGCTGTTTTTT

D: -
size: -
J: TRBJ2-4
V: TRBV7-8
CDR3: CASMGGSENIQYF
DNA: TGTGCCAGCATGGGGGGTTCCGAAAACATTCAGTACTTC

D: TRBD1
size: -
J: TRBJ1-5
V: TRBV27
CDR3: CASSSWTGGGQPQHF
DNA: TGTGCCAGCAGCTCCTGGACAGGGGGCGGTCAGCCCCAGCATTTT

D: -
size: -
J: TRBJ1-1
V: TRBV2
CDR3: CASSVDRLNTEAFF
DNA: TGTGCCAGCAGTGTTGACAGGTTGAACACTGAAGCTTTCTTT

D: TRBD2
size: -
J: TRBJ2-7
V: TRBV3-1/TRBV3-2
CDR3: CASSHGSGGARHEQYF
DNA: TGTGCCAGCAGCCACGGAAGCGGGGGGGCCCGTCACGAGCAGTACTTC

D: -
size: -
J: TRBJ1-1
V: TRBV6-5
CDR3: CASRGVTEAFF
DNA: TGTGCCAGCAGAGGGGTCACTGAAGCTTTCTTT

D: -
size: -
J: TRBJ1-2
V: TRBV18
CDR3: CASSPSGSPLGGYTF
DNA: TGTGCCAGCTCACCTTCCGGGAGTCCCTTGGGTGGCTACACCTTC

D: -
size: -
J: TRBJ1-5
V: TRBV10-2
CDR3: CASSESFGGSQPQHF
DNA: TGCGCCAGCAGTGAGTCTTTCGGGGGTAGTCAGCCCCAGCATTTT

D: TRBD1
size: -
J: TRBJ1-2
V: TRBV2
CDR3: CASSVQGANYGYTF
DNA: TGTGCCAGCAGTGTTCAGGGGGCTAACTATGGCTACACCTTC

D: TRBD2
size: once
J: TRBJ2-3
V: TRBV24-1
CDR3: CATSDSAPYGRALDTQYF
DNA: TGTGCCACCAGTGATTCCGCCCCGTACGGGAGGGCCTTAGATACGCAGTATTTT

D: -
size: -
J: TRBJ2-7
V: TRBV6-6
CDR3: CASSPSQGRYEQYF
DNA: TGTGCCAGCAGTCCCTCTCAGGGGCGCTACGAGCAGTACTTC

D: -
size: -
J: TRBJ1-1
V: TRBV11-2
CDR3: CASSRSQGMNTEAFF
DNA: TGTGCCAGCAGCCGCTCCCAGGGGATGAACACTGAAGCTTTCTTT

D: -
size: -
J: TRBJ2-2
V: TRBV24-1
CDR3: CATSDPFTGTPRGGELFF
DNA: TGTGCCACCAGTGATCCATTTACCGGGACACCGCGTGGCGGGGAGCTGTTTTTT

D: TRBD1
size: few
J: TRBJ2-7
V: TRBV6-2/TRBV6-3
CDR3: CASSGTVYSYEQYF
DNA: TGTGCCAGCAGTGGGACAGTATACTCCTACGAGCAGTACTTC

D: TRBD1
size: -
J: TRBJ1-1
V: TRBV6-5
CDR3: CASKEVWDSEAFF
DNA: TGTGCCAGCAAAGAGGTATGGGACAGTGAAGCTTTCTTT

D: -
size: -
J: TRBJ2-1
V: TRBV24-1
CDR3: CATSAAAIEQFF
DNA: TGTGCCACCAGTGCTGCGGCAATAGAGCAGTTCTTC

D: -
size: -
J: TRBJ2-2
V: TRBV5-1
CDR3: CASSFRGLNTGELFF
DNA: TGCGCCAGCAGCTTTAGGGGTTTGAACACCGGGGAGCTGTTTTTT

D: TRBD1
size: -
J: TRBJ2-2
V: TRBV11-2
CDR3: CASSLRLRDRGDTGELFF
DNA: TGTGCCAGCAGCCTACGACTTCGGGACAGGGGGGACACCGGGGAGCTGTTTTTT

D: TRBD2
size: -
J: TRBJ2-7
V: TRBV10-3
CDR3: CAISESGGMVEQYF
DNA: TGTGCCATCAGTGAATCGGGGGGAATGGTTGAGCAGTACTTC

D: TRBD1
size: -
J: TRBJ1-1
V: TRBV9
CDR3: CASSAGQGAAEAFF
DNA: TGTGCCAGCAGCGCCGGACAGGGGGCAGCTGAAGCTTTCTTT

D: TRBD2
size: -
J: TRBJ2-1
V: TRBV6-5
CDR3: CASKGGAGSFNEQFF
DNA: TGTGCCAGCAAAGGTGGAGCGGGATCGTTCAATGAGCAGTTCTTC

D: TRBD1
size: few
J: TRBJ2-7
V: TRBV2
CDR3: CASSLLGQANRSEQYF
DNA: TGTGCCAGCAGTCTTTTGGGACAGGCAAACCGAAGCGAGCAGTACTTC

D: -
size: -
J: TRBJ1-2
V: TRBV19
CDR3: CASTPDMYLDGYTF
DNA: TGTGCCAGTACCCCGGACATGTATCTAGATGGCTACACCTTC

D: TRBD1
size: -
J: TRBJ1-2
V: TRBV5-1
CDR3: CATSPSGRAGGDYGYTF
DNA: TGCGCCACCTCACCTAGTGGGCGGGCAGGGGGAGACTATGGCTACACCTTC

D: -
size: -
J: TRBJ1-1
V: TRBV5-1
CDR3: CASSMQQGGGTEAFF
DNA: TGCGCCAGCAGTATGCAACAGGGAGGGGGCACTGAAGCTTTCTTT

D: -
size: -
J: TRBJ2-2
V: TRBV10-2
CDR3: CASSEPGLQTGELFF
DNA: TGCGCCAGCAGTGAACCCGGACTGCAGACCGGGGAGCTGTTTTTT